This is a list of T cell receptor beta chains from one sample in a study of shared clonotypes between healthy human individuals. Only in-frame clones appear in the TCRdb table, and some are missing; sequencing was by immunoSEQ multiplex PCR. The sample lists fewer than 850,000 clones; 60% to 80% were seen once. Sequencing was performed on memory CD4+ T cells sorted from blood. The receptors stem from a woman between 25 and 40 years old in good health. The CDR3 runs from the conserved cysteine through the conserved F or W. A D gene is named only where the DNA matches it firmly. Size is stated for part of the rows, as once, few or many counts, or as a class when the clone is expanded.

abundance	v_gene	d_gene	j_gene	CDR3aa	CDR3nt
-	TRBV5-6	-	TRBJ1-4	CASRLGREKLFF	TGTGCCAGCAGACTGGGGCGTGAAAAACTGTTTTTT
-	TRBV2	-	TRBJ1-1	CASRSTEAFF	TGTGCCAGCAGGAGCACTGAAGCTTTCTTT
-	TRBV18	TRBD1	TRBJ2-7	CASSPFPGQGASEQYF	TGTGCCAGCTCACCATTTCCCGGACAGGGGGCCTCCGAGCAGTACTTC
-	TRBV7-4	-	TRBJ2-6	CASSKIRSSQSRANVLTF	TGTGCCAGCAGCAAGATCCGCAGCTCACAAAGTCGGGCCAACGTCCTGACTTTC
-	TRBV5-5	TRBD1	TRBJ1-3	CASSLGTGAGNTIYF	TGTGCCAGCAGCTTGGGGACAGGGGCAGGAAACACCATATATTTT
many	TRBV5-1	-	TRBJ1-3	CASSLGASSGNTIYF	TGCGCCAGCAGCTTAGGGGCAAGCTCTGGAAACACCATATATTTT
few	TRBV5-1	-	TRBJ2-1	CASSLAVSSYNEQFF	TGCGCCAGCAGCCTCGCTGTGAGCTCCTACAATGAGCAGTTCTTC
-	TRBV5-1	-	TRBJ1-1	CASSLSGMNTEAFF	TGCGCCAGCAGCTTGTCGGGCATGAACACTGAAGCTTTCTTT
-	TRBV19	-	TRBJ2-7	CASSNRVDYEQYF	TGTGCCAGTAGTAACAGGGTGGACTACGAGCAGTACTTC
few	TRBV7-9	-	TRBJ2-6	CASSSGIGANVLTF	TGTGCCAGCAGCTCCGGAATTGGGGCCAACGTCCTGACTTTC
-	TRBV11-3	-	TRBJ2-4	CASSTLRAAKNIQYF	TGTGCCAGCAGCACCCTAAGAGCCGCCAAAAACATTCAGTACTTC
-	TRBV6-5	TRBD1	TRBJ1-1	CASSYLGTGRIAFF	TGTGCCAGCAGTTACCTTGGGACAGGGAGGATAGCTTTCTTT
-	TRBV7-9	-	TRBJ2-5	CASSLSDGQETQYF	TGTGCCAGCAGCTTATCGGATGGACAAGAGACCCAGTACTTC
-	TRBV30	TRBD1	TRBJ1-6	CAWSDRGTGTSPLHF	TGTGCCTGGAGTGACCGTGGGACAGGTACTTCACCCCTCCACTTT
-	TRBV28	-	TRBJ2-6	CASSSPISGANVLTF	TGTGCCAGCAGTAGCCCTATCTCTGGGGCCAACGTCCTGACTTTC
-	TRBV6-6	TRBD1	TRBJ2-7	CASSGTGNYEQYF	TGTGCCAGCAGTGGGACAGGGAACTACGAGCAGTACTTC
-	TRBV6-5	-	TRBJ2-2	CASSRDGVNTGELFF	TGTGCCAGCAGTCGAGACGGCGTGAACACCGGGGAGCTGTTTTTT
-	TRBV9	-	TRBJ1-3	CASSVSPGRSGNTIYF	TGTGCCAGCAGCGTATCCCCAGGGAGATCTGGAAACACCATATATTTT